The sequence of this T cell receptor beta chain was determined in a study of graft-versus-host responses after intestinal transplantation. Study-wide context: Every one of the recipients received anti-thymocyte globulin induction and afterwards took tacrolimus and steroids for about 3 years. Notes on the study in general: GvH clones were identified in recipient marrow, with some first appearing in ileum or blood.

V was trimmed by 4 bases and J by 4 bases, leaving 0 bases between them. CDR3 length equals 10 residues. Germline loops: CDR1 SEHNR, CDR2 FQNEAQ (reference sequence). Concerning this clone: What it recognizes is unknown.

The method was immunoSEQ multiplex PCR; TCRdb's version includes in-frame clones alone and lacks a portion of them. The sample includes about 59,000 clones, around 93% of them seen just once. The receptor comes from a human donor who was the organ donor for an intestinal transplant. The sample in question was unstimulated CD4+ T cells sorted from spleen or lymph node cells, obtained before transplant. V usage is TRBV7-9 and J usage is TRBJ2-3; D call uncertain. The CDR3 nucleotides are TGTGCCAGCAGCTCAGATACGCAGTATTTT. Its protein product is CASSSDTQYF. The full variable domain, in which reference TRBV7-9 and TRBJ2-3 provide the parts outside the CDR3, is DTGVSQNPRHKITKRGQNVTFRCDPISEHNRLYWYRQTLGQGPEFLTYFQNEAQLEKSRLLSDRFSAERPKGSFSTLEIQRTEQGDSAMYLCASSSDTQYFGPGTRLTVL.